This T cell receptor beta chain was captured in a study of OX40 agonist ivuxolimab in advanced cancers. Context from the whole study: Ivuxolimab was an agonistic, fully human IgG2 monoclonal antibody directed against OX40 (CD134), a costimulatory receptor. Intravenous ivuxolimab was administered to patients every 2 weeks at six dose levels: 0.01, 0.1, 0.3, 1.5, 3 and 10 mg/kg. Of the 50 to 55 dose-escalation patients, hepatocellular carcinoma was present in around 20, melanoma in around 15, renal cell carcinoma in 9 and head and neck cancer in 9. In the dose-escalation cohort, about four fifths of patients were male, and the mean age was roughly 56 years with a range of about 20 to 80. Prior anti-PD-1, anti-PD-L1 or anti-CTLA-4 therapy was permitted, and checkpoint inhibitors had been received by about 36% of dose-escalation patients. Partial responses occurred in three dose-escalation patients, of whom one had hepatocellular carcinoma and two had cutaneous melanoma. Peripheral TCRbeta sequencing aimed to test whether ivuxolimab altered TCR sequence diversity and caused clonal T-cell expansion. The paper covers the monotherapy dose-escalation part of the phase I ivuxolimab trial, which included N of about 50 patients.

Broad study findings and their caveats: Partial responders in the 0.1-3.0 mg/kg groups had among the lowest normalized peripheral clonal expansion, especially among CD8+ T cells. On average, CD8+ T cells showed more expanded clones than CD4+ T cells after ivuxolimab. Low levels of normalized T-cell clonal expansion were also seen in some nonresponding patients. At doses of 0.1 to 3.0 mg/kg, clonal expansion of both CD4+ and CD8+ blood T cells was observed from baseline to week 6. Antigen specificity was not determined for the clonally expanded peripheral T cells.

Patients with autoimmune disease history or receiving systemic immunosuppression were excluded from the trial. Peripheral blood for TCR sequencing was collected from all dose cohorts at baseline, on cycle 4 day 1, and on cycle 7 day 1. The samples were taken from a phase I, first-in-human, multicenter, open-label dose-escalation trial of ivuxolimab. Adults with locally advanced or metastatic head and neck squamous cell, hepatocellular, melanoma or renal cell carcinoma were enrolled in the trial. Before TCR sequencing, CD4+ and CD8+ T cells were separately sorted from peripheral blood. Concerning this clone: Its binding antigen is unknown. The record has no base qualities; no much larger clone is one base away.

Genomic DNA was extracted from sorted cells for sequencing of the TCRbeta CDR3 region. TCRbeta CDR3 regions were sequenced using the immunoSEQ Assay. Imported from immuneACCESS, the table was reduced by TCRdb to in-frame sequences with V and J called. These copies leave out some clones; in studies compared against another copy, an unresolved V gene accounts for under half, and the cause of the remainder is not known. The sample yields 50,000 to 70,000 clones; 85% were counted once. The ten most abundant clones make up approximately 2.9% of the sample. This receptor was obtained from an adult with an advanced solid tumor such as melanoma, head and neck, liver or kidney cancer. The specimen was CD4+ or CD8+ T cells sorted from blood, collected in a trial of the OX40 agonist ivuxolimab.

The sequenced DNA: TGTGCCAGCAGCAACCCCCCGGGACAGGGAAGCTACGAGCAGTACTTC. This yields the protein CASSNPPGQGSYEQYF. The chain is assembled from TRBV21-1 and TRBJ2-7; the listed D gene, TRBD1, was not tested against the DNA. TRBV21-1 is noted as a pseudogene. Taken from cysteine to phenylalanine, the CDR3 has 16 residues. Only the CDR3 part of the read is kept: 48 bases, read in frame from the first base.